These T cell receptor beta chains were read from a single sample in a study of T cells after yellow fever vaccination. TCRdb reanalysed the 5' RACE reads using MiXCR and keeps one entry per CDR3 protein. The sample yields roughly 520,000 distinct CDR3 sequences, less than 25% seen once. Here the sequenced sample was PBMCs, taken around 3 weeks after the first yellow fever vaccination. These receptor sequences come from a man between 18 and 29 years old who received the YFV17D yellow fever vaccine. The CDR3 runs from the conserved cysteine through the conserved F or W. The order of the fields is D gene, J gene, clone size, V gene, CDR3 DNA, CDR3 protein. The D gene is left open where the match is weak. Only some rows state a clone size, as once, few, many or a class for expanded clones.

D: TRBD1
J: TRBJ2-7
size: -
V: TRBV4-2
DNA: TGTGCCAGCAGCCACGGACAGGGGACCTACGAGCAGTACTTC
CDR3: CASSHGQGTYEQYF

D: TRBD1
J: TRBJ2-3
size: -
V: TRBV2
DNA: TGTGCCAGCAGTGAAGGGATGACAGGGGCAGATACGCAGTATTTT
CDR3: CASSEGMTGADTQYF

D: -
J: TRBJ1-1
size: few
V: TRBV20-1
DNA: TGCAGTACGCAAACAGATGGTTTGAGGGGGTCCACTGAAGCTTTCTTT
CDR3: CSTQTDGLRGSTEAFF

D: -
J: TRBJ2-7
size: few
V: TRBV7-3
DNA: TGTGCCAGCAGCTTAACAGGACTTAGCTCCTACGAGCAGTACTTC
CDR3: CASSLTGLSSYEQYF

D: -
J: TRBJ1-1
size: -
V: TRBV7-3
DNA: TGTGCCAGCAGCTCGCTTGGGGAGACTGAAGCTTTCTTT
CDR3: CASSSLGETEAFF

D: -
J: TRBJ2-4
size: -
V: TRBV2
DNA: TGTGCCAGCAGCATATGGGGGTTGGGCAAAAACATTCAGTACTTC
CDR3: CASSIWGLGKNIQYF

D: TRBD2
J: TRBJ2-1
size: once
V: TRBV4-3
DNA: TGCGCCAGCAGCCAAGACCGGCGGGGGGACAACAATGAGCAGTTCTTC
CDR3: CASSQDRRGDNNEQFF

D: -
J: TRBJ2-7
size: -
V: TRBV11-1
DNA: TGTGCCAGCAGCTTACTGTTGGGGACAAGTTCCTACGAGCAGTACTTC
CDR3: CASSLLLGTSSYEQYF

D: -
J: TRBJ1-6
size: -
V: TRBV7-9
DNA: TGTGCCAGCAGCTTAGTATACTTCTCCTATAATTCACCCCTCCACTTT
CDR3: CASSLVYFSYNSPLHF

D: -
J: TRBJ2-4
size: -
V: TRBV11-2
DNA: TGTGCCAGCAGCTTGGACAGAGCCAAAAACATTCAGTACTTC
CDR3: CASSLDRAKNIQYF

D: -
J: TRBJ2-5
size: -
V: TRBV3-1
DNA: TGTGCCAGCAGCCCTCAGGAGGGGAATAACCAAGAGACCCAGTACTTC
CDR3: CASSPQEGNNQETQYF

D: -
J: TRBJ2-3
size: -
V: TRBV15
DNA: TGTGCCACCAGCAGAGGGGGGCCTCGATTAGCGAATAGTCCCACAGATACGCAGTATTTT
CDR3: CATSRGGPRLANSPTDTQYF

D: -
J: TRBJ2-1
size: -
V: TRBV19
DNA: TGTGCCAGTAGTATGCTGGATCAGCACAATGAGCAGTTCTTC
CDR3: CASSMLDQHNEQFF

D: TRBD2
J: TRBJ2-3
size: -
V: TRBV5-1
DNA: TGCGCCAGCAGCGCGGGACTAGCGGGGAGGGCAGATACGCAGTATTTT
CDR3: CASSAGLAGRADTQYF

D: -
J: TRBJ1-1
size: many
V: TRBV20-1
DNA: TGCAGTGCAAGGGATCCCGAAGCTTTCTTT
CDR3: CSARDPEAFF

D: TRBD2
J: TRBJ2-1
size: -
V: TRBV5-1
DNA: TGCGCCAGCAGCTTGATTCTAGCGGGAGTTTCCTACAATGAGCAGTTCTTC
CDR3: CASSLILAGVSYNEQFF

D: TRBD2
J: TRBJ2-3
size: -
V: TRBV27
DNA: TGTGCCAGCAGTTTTCTAGCGGGGTTGGGGGCAGATACGCAGTATTTT
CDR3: CASSFLAGLGADTQYF

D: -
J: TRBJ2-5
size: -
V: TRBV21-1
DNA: TGTGCCAGCAGCAATACAGCGGGGGGCCGTAGGGAGACCCAGTACTTC
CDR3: CASSNTAGGRRETQYF

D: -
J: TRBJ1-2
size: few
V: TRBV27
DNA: TGTGCCGGAATATCAGGGAGGGATGGCTACACCTTC
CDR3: CAGISGRDGYTF

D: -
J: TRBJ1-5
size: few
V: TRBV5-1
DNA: TGCGCCAGCAGCTTCACCGGGACCTCGGGTCAGCCCCAGCATTTT
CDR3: CASSFTGTSGQPQHF

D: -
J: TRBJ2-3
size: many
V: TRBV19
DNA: TGTGCCAGTAGCCCATCCGGGGCCACAGATACGCAGTATTTT
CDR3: CASSPSGATDTQYF

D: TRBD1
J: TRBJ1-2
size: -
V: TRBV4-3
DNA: TGCGCCAGCAGCCAAGGGACAGGGGCTAACTATGGCTACACCTTC
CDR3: CASSQGTGANYGYTF

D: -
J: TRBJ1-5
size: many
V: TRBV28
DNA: TGTGCCAGCCGGTCGTTGAGACCGGCTCAGCCCCAGCATTTT
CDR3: CASRSLRPAQPQHF

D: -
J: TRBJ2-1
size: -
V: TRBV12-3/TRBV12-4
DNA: TGTGCCAGCAGATCGAGGAGGAATGAGCAGTTCTTC
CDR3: CASRSRRNEQFF

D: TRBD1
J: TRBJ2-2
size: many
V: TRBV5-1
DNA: TGCGCCAGCACGGGGACAGGGGGCGTGACCGGGGAGCTGTTTTTT
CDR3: CASTGTGGVTGELFF

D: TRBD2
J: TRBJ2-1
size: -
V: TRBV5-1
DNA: TGCGCCAGCAGCTTGGAGCGGCGGGGGGGCTTCAATGAGCAGTTCTTC
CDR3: CASSLERRGGFNEQFF

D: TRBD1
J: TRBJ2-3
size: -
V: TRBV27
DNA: TGTGCCAGCAGTTTAGGAACCTCTCCGGGACAGGGCGACACAGATACGCAGTATTTT
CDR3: CASSLGTSPGQGDTDTQYF

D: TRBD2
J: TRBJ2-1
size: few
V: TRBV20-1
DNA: TGCAGTGCTAGAGGAAGCGGGGGACTCAATGAGCAGTTCTTC
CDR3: CSARGSGGLNEQFF

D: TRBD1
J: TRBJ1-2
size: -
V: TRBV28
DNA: TGTGCCAGCAGTATCTACAGGGGGGACTATGGCTACACCTTC
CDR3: CASSIYRGDYGYTF

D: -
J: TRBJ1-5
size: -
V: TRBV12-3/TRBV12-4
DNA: TGTGCCAGCAGTCCCCGGACAGTTAGCAATCAGCCCCAGCATTTT
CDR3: CASSPRTVSNQPQHF

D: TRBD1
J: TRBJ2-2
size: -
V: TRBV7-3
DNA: TGTGCCAGCAGCCGATCCGGGACAGGGCCCGGGGAGCTGTTTTTT
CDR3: CASSRSGTGPGELFF

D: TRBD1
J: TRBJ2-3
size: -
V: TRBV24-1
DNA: TGTGCCACCAGTGATTTTCCGGACAGGCCCATAGATACGCAGTATTTT
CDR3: CATSDFPDRPIDTQYF

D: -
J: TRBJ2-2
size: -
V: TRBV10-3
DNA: TGTGCCACCACCTCGGAGGGGAACACCGGGGAGCTGTTTTTT
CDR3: CATTSEGNTGELFF

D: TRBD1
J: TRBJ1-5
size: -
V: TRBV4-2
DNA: TGTGCCAGCAGTCCAGAACAGGGGGCTTTTCAGCCCCAGCATTTT
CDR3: CASSPEQGAFQPQHF

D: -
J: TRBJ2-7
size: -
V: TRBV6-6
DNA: TGTGCCAGCAGCCAACCCACGGTGCACGAGCAGTACTTC
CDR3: CASSQPTVHEQYF

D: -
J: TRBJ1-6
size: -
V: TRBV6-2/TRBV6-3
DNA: TGTGCCAGCAGTTACTTCGGGAGGGGGGGTGGTGATTCACCCCTCCACTTT
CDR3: CASSYFGRGGGDSPLHF

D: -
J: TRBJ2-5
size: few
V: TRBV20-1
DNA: TGCAGTGCTAGAGTCTACAGGGAACAGACCCAGTACTTC
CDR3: CSARVYREQTQYF